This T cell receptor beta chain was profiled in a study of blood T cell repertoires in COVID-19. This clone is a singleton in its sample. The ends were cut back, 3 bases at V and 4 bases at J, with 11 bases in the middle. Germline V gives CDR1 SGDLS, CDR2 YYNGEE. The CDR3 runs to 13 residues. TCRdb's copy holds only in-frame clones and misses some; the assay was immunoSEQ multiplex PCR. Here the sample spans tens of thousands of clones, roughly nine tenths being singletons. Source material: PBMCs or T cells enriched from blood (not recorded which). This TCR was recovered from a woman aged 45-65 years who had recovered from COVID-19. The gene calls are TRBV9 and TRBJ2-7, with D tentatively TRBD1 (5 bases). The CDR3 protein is CASSAGREYEQYF. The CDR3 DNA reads TGTGCCAGCAGCGCCGGCAGGGAATACGAGCAGTACTTC.